This T cell receptor beta chain was identified during a study of blood T cell repertoires in COVID-19. The overall study: Sample material is recorded as cDNA or gDNA derived from T cells, B-cell-depleted T cells, or PBMCs.

The V end was cut by 3 bases, the J end by 0 bases, with 12 bases between. The CDR3 consists of 16 residues. CDR1 and CDR2 from the germline V gene are SEHNR and FQNEAQ (reference sequence). Authors' processing steps: Estimation of nucleated cell counts relied on the amplification of reference gene primers. The protocol was immunoSEQ multiplex PCR, while the TCRdb copy is restricted to in-frame clones and leaves out a portion. V and J calls and clone size come straight from that table; D and trimming were deduced from the DNA. The table has hundreds of thousands of clones, about 88% seen once; the top ten hold about 1.5%. Recruits, aged roughly 18 to 90 years, lived in 20 to 30 US areas. Cohorts were based on clinical histories the participants reported.

V and J are TRBV7-9 and TRBJ2-1; a weak D match, TRBD1 (6 bases). The source material was PBMCs or T cells enriched from blood (not recorded which). The receptor comes from a woman younger than 30 who had been exposed to COVID-19. Here the CDR3 DNA reads TGTGCCAGCAGCTTTCACCAGGGGAACTCCTACAATGAGCAGTTCTTC. This sequence encodes CASSFHQGNSYNEQFF.